Shown below are 10 T cell receptor beta chains from a single sample sequenced in a study of blood T cell repertoires in COVID-19. Profiled with immunoSEQ multiplex PCR; TCRdb holds only in-frame clones, not every one. The sample holds about 92,000 clones, about 90% seen once. The sequenced sample was peripheral blood. The receptors were sampled from a human donor with active COVID-19. The donor label of this sample is uncertain.

CDR3 loop: CASSLAVLAGNYEQYF. As DNA, the CDR3 is TGCGCCAGCAGCTTGGCAGTACTAGCGGGGAACTACGAGCAGTACTTC. The rearrangement links TRBV5-1 to TRBJ2-7, with 10 positions matching TRBD2. The CDR3 has 16 residues. Losses at the gene ends were 0 bases for V and 3 bases for J; bases not matched to a gene: 6. Germline-derived CDR1 and CDR2 are SGHRS and YFSETQ.

This chain uses TRBV5-1 with TRBJ2-1; 9 bases match TRBD1. Trimming removed 0 bases from V and 5 bases from J; junction bases left unmatched: 3. Germline V lookup: CDR1 SGHRS, CDR2 YFSETQ. The CDR3 spans 15 residues. The CDR3 region has the DNA TGCGCCAGCAGCTTGGGGACAGGGGCAGACAATGAGCAGTTCTTC. Translated, it gives CASSLGTGADNEQFF.

The chain links TRBV19 to TRBJ2-5; D might be TRBD2 (5 bases). V lost 2 bases and J lost 5, with 18 bases in between. Looked up from germline, CDR1 is LNHDA and CDR2 is SQIVND (reference sequence). The CDR3 consists of 16 residues. The chain's CDR3 is CASSIPSLDAGETQYF. CDR3 sequence (DNA): TGTGCCAGTAGTATACCCTCGCTAGACGCGGGCGAGACCCAGTACTTC.

The chain is built from TRBV5-1 and TRBJ2-7; 9 bases line up with TRBD1. Germline trimming cut 0 bases from V and 6 bases from J; bases unmatched to any gene: 7. The germline CDR1 and CDR2 sequences are SGHRS and YFSETQ. The CDR3 length is 15 residues. This CDR3 is CASSLASTGGLEQYF. The CDR3 DNA reads TGCGCCAGCAGCTTGGCTAGCACAGGGGGCCTCGAGCAGTACTTC.

Written as DNA, the CDR3 is TGTGCCAGCAGTTACTCGGGGGACAGGGGGCAGGAGACCCAGTACTTC. It specifies CASSYSGDRGQETQYF. This chain uses TRBV6-5 with TRBJ2-5, with 12 bases fitting TRBD1. The CDR3 consists of 16 residues. V was clipped by 0 bases and J by 5 bases; unmatched bases: 4. The germline gives CDR1 MNHEY, CDR2 SVGAGI.

The chain couples TRBV5-6 to TRBJ1-1; TRBD1 matches 7 bases. Germline CDR1 SGHDT, CDR2 YYEEEE. After removal of 4 bases from V and 5 bases from J, the junction contained 11 bases not matched to a gene. The CDR3 runs to 15 residues. This CDR3 is CASSPVVGGGTEAFF. The CDR3 nucleotides read TGTGCCAGCAGCCCCGTCGTAGGGGGCGGTACTGAAGCTTTCTTT.

This rearrangement joins TRBV6-4 to TRBJ2-3; 8 bases map to TRBD2. The junction had 12 bases not matched to a gene; V was cut back by 4 bases and J by 3 bases. Germline CDR1 and CDR2: MRHNA and SNTAGT. The CDR3 has 17 residues. The CDR3 DNA reads as TGTGCCAGCAGTGTGGAGGCCGGAAGCGGGGGAACAGATACGCAGTATTTT. Residues: CASSVEAGSGGTDTQYF.

This sequence joins TRBV29-1 and TRBJ1-2; D ambiguous. V lost 4 bases, J lost 0 bases, and 12 bases lay in between. The CDR3 has 14 residues. Germline V gene data show CDR1 as SQVTM and CDR2 as ANQGSEA. CDR3 coding DNA: TGCAGCGTTGCTCGTAGAGTTTCTAACTATGGCTACACCTTC. Protein product: CSVARRVSNYGYTF.

The chain couples TRBV6-5 to TRBJ1-1; D is unresolved. The CDR3 is 13 amino acids. V was cut by 8 bases and J by 2 bases, with 12 bases left in between. The germline V gene encodes CDR1 MNHEY and CDR2 SVGAGI. The CDR3 DNA sequence: TGTGCCAGCGGGCTTCTCATCAACACTGAAGCTTTCTTT. Translated: CASGLLINTEAFF.

The rearrangement links TRBV29-1 to TRBJ2-1; a possible D gene is TRBD2 (5 bases). The CDR3 totals 11 residues. Trimming stripped 5 bases from V and 4 bases from J, with 6 bases between. Germline lookup yields CDR1 SQVTM and CDR2 ANQGSEA. CDR3 DNA: TGCAGCGTTAGCGGTTACAATGAGCAGTTCTTC. It translates to CSVSGYNEQFF.